This is a list of T cell receptor beta chains from one sample in a study of blood T cell repertoires in COVID-19. Using immunoSEQ multiplex PCR, the repertoire was profiled, and TCRdb retains in-frame clones only, with some absent. This sample has about 95,000 clones, with roughly 90% found just once. The material sequenced was peripheral blood. The receptors derive from a woman in her 70s with acute or convalescent COVID-19. Both conserved end residues are part of each CDR3. A D gene is named only where the DNA matches it firmly. The size entry is marked missing in some rows and otherwise reads once, few, many or a size class.

D	size	J	V	DNA	CDR3
TRBD2	NA	TRBJ2-3	TRBV27	TGTGCCAGCAGTCAACCTACTAGCGGGGCCAGGGATACGCAGTATTTT	CASSQPTSGARDTQYF
TRBD1	NA	TRBJ2-1	TRBV28	TGTGCCAGCAGTTTACCCCCTGGACAGGCCTACAATGAGCAGTTCTTC	CASSLPPGQAYNEQFF
NA	NA	TRBJ2-6	TRBV10-3	TGTGCCATCCAGGGTGACCGCTCTGGGGCCAACGTCCTGACTTTC	CAIQGDRSGANVLTF
TRBD1	NA	TRBJ2-2	TRBV29-1	TGCAGCGTAGACACCGGGACAGGGATCACCGGGGAGCTGTTTTTT	CSVDTGTGITGELFF
NA	NA	TRBJ2-1	TRBV6-2/TRBV6-3	TGTGCCAGCAGTTACCCCCCCCCGGGGTCGCAGTTCTTC	CASSYPPPGSQFF
NA	NA	TRBJ1-5	TRBV19	TGTGCCAGTAGTGCAGGGCTCAATCAGCCCCAGCATTTT	CASSAGLNQPQHF
NA	NA	TRBJ1-5	TRBV6-1	TGTGCCAGCAGTGACGTTAGCAATCAGCCCCAGCATTTT	CASSDVSNQPQHF
TRBD1	NA	TRBJ1-3	TRBV9	TGTGCCAGCAGCGTAGAACCCCCAAGACGGGACAGGGGCTCTGGAAACACCATATATTTT	CASSVEPPRRDRGSGNTIYF
NA	NA	TRBJ1-5	TRBV5-1	TGCGCCAGCAGCCAGGACACAGGGAGCAATCAGCCCCAGCATTTT	CASSQDTGSNQPQHF
NA	NA	TRBJ1-2	TRBV3-1/TRBV3-2	TGTGCCAGCAGCCAAGAGGAGGGGACCGGTGGCTACACCTTC	CASSQEEGTGGYTF
TRBD2	NA	TRBJ2-5	TRBV11-2	TGTGCCAGCAGCGTAGCCCGGCGGGGGGCACAAGAGACCCAGTACTTC	CASSVARRGAQETQYF
NA	few	TRBJ1-1	TRBV6-2/TRBV6-3	TGTGCCAGCAGTTACGGACAGTTGATGAACACTGAAGCTTTCTTT	CASSYGQLMNTEAFF
NA	NA	TRBJ2-5	TRBV10-3	TGTGCCATCAGTGAGCTCACAGGGTCAGGCGAGACCCAGTACTTC	CAISELTGSGETQYF
NA	NA	TRBJ2-7	TRBV3-1/TRBV3-2	TGTGCCAGCAGCCAGTCCGGGACTTATGACTACGAGCAGTACTTC	CASSQSGTYDYEQYF
NA	NA	TRBJ1-2	TRBV24-1	TGTGCCACCAGTGCCGCTACAGGGTCCGACGTCAATGGCTACACCTTC	CATSAATGSDVNGYTF
NA	NA	TRBJ2-3	TRBV27	TGTGCCAGCAGTTTCCTACCTCGCGGACTCCTCACCACAGATACGCAGTATTTT	CASSFLPRGLLTTDTQYF
NA	NA	TRBJ2-1	TRBV18	TGTGCCAGCTCACATTATTATGAGCAGTTCTTC	CASSHYYEQFF
TRBD2	NA	TRBJ2-7	TRBV6-5	TGTGCCAGCAGTTACTCGAGCGGGGTTACCTACGAGCAGTACTTC	CASSYSSGVTYEQYF
NA	NA	TRBJ1-2	TRBV6-5	TGTGCCAGCAGAACCACAGGGAGTTCCAACTATGGCTACACCTTC	CASRTTGSSNYGYTF
TRBD1	NA	TRBJ1-4	TRBV5-1	TGCGCCAGCACCGAAATGGGACAGGGGAATGAAAAACTGTTTTTT	CASTEMGQGNEKLFF
NA	NA	TRBJ2-3	TRBV9	TGTGCCAGCACCGTAGGGGACTTTAGCACAGATACGCAGTATTTT	CASTVGDFSTDTQYF
NA	NA	TRBJ1-1	TRBV19	TGTGCCAGTACTATGAACACTGAAGCTTTCTTT	CASTMNTEAFF
TRBD1	NA	TRBJ1-2	TRBV24-1	TGTGCCACCAGTGAAACCGGGACAGGGGGCTTAGTCTACACCTTC	CATSETGTGGLVYTF
NA	NA	TRBJ1-5	TRBV5-6	TGTGCCAGCAGCTTGAATAGGCAGGGGTCCTTCAATCAGCCCCAGCATTTT	CASSLNRQGSFNQPQHF
NA	once	TRBJ2-3	TRBV29-1	TGCAGCGTTCTAGTAGACGGGATAGGAGATACGCAGTATTTT	CSVLVDGIGDTQYF
TRBD2	NA	TRBJ2-2	TRBV6-5	TGTGCCAGCAGTTACTCGATAAGCGGGGGAGAGCTGTTTTTT	CASSYSISGGELFF
NA	NA	TRBJ1-3	TRBV9	TGTGCCAGCAGCGTCACCCCTCAGGGGCCCTCTGGAAACACCATATATTTT	CASSVTPQGPSGNTIYF
NA	once	TRBJ1-1	TRBV5-1	TGCGCCAGCAGCTCGGGACATTGGAACACTGAAGCTTTCTTT	CASSSGHWNTEAFF
NA	NA	TRBJ1-1	TRBV5-1	TGCGCCAGCAGCCCCTCCCAGACAGGTCTGGCCAATGAAGCTTTCTTT	CASSPSQTGLANEAFF
NA	few	TRBJ2-1	TRBV5-1	TGCGCCAGCAGCTTGGCTGTAGTCTCCTACAATGAGCAGTTCTTC	CASSLAVVSYNEQFF
TRBD1	once	TRBJ1-1	TRBV10-1	TGCGCCAGCAGCACTCGGACAGGGGGCACTGAAGCTTTCTTT	CASSTRTGGTEAFF
NA	NA	TRBJ1-5	TRBV19	TGTGCCAGTAGTAGTACAGGTAACAATCAGCCCCAGCATTTT	CASSSTGNNQPQHF
NA	NA	TRBJ1-1	TRBV6-1	TGTGCCAGCAGTGAATCCTTCACAGGAATGGCTTTCTTT	CASSESFTGMAFF
NA	NA	TRBJ1-5	TRBV30	TGTGCCTGGAGTCCCCAAACGGGGCAGCCCCAGCATTTT	CAWSPQTGQPQHF
NA	NA	TRBJ1-1	TRBV18	TGTGCCAGCTCACCAGAGCCGGGACAAGACACTGAAGCTTTCTTT	CASSPEPGQDTEAFF
NA	NA	TRBJ1-2	TRBV3-1/TRBV3-2	TGTGCCAGCAGCCAAGAGGGCCAGTATCAAGGCTACACCTTC	CASSQEGQYQGYTF
NA	NA	TRBJ1-2	TRBV18	TGTGCCAGCTCACCACAGGGAGCCGCTAGCTATGGCTACACCTTC	CASSPQGAASYGYTF
NA	NA	TRBJ2-3	TRBV4-2	TGTGCCAGCAGCCAAGTGCGGACTAGCACAGATACGCAGTATTTT	CASSQVRTSTDTQYF
NA	NA	TRBJ1-2	TRBV7-8	TGTGCCAGCAGCTTAGAGTGGGCGGACAGCAGACCAATACCTTATGGCTACACCTTC	CASSLEWADSRPIPYGYTF